The sequence of this TCR beta chain was determined in a study of CD8+CD57+ T cells in acquired aplastic anemia. Germline lookup yields CDR1 SGHVS and CDR2 FQNEAQ. Between the trimmed V and J ends, which lost 2 bases and 1 base, there was a span of 12 bases. The CDR3 has 15 residues. Individuals selected for sequencing had exhibited CD8+CD57+ cell expansion on flow cytometry. Researchers used genomic DNA as the template to profile TCR beta VDJ and CDR3. TCRdb ran MiXCR on the reads and lists one entry per CDR3 protein. The sample has about 120,000 distinct CDR3 sequences; less than 50% are singletons. The sequence was obtained from a human donor with aplastic anemia. The sample comprised sorted CD4+, CD8+, or CD8+CD57+ T cells (not recorded which) from PBMCs. The rearrangement links TRBV7-8 to TRBJ2-7; D gene uncertain. CDR3 region: CASSLSQPYSYEQYV. CDR3 coding DNA: TGTGCCAGCAGCTTAAGTCAGCCATATTCCTACGAGCAGTACGTC.